This T cell receptor (beta chain) stems from a study of T cell changes during pregnancy in multiple sclerosis. Libraries were prepared by immunoSEQ multiplex PCR; TCRdb keeps only in-frame clonotypes and omits some of them. The sample contains 65,000 to 80,000 clones, approximately 90% of which appear only once. This TCR derives from a female donor with multiple sclerosis, enrolled in a pregnancy study. The material was peripheral blood, obtained in the third trimester of pregnancy.

The CDR3 nucleotides are TGTGCCAGCAGCTTTGACAGGGGGGAGACCCAGTACTTC. Its protein product is CASSFDRGETQYF. The V call is TRBV7-3, the J call TRBJ2-5, with 9 bases identical to TRBD1. The CDR3 extends over 13 amino acids. J lost 5 bases, V lost 3 bases, and 1 base had no gene match. The germline gives CDR1 SGHTA, CDR2 FQGTGA.